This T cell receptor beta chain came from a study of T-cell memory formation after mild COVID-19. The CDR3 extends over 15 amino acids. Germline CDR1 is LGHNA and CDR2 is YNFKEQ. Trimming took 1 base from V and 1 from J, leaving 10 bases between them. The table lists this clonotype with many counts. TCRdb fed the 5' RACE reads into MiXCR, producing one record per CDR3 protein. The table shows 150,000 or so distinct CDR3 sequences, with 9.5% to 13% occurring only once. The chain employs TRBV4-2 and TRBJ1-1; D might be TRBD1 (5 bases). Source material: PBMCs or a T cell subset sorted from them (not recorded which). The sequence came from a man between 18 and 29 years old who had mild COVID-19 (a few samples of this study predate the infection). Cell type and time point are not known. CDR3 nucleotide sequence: TGTGCCAGCAGCCAAGGAACCAGGGAGAACACTGAAGCTTTCTTT. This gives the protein CASSQGTRENTEAFF.